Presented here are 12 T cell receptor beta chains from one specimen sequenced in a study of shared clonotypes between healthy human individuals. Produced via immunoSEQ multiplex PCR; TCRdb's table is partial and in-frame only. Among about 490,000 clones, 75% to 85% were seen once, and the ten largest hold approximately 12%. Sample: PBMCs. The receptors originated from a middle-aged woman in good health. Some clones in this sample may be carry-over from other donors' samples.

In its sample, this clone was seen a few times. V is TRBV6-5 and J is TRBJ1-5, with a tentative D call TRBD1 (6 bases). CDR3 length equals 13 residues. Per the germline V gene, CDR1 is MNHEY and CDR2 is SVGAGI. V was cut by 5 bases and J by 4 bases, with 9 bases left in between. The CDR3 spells CASSPDRNQPQHF. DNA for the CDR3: TGTGCCAGCAGTCCAGACAGGAATCAGCCCCAGCATTTT.

CDR3 DNA sequence: TGTGCCAGCAGCAAAGATGGACTGTTCTACGAGCAGTACTTC. This translates into CASSKDGLFYEQYF. The chain uses TRBV21-1 and TRBJ2-7; TRBD2, the table's D call, lacks a check against the DNA. TRBV21-1 represents a pseudogene. The CDR3 has 14 residues.

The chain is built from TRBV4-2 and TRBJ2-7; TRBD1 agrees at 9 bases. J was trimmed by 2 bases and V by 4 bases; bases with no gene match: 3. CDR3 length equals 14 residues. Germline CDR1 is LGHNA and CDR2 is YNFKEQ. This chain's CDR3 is CASSLRQGAYEQYF. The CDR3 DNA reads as TGTGCCAGCAGCCTAAGACAGGGGGCCTACGAGCAGTACTTC.

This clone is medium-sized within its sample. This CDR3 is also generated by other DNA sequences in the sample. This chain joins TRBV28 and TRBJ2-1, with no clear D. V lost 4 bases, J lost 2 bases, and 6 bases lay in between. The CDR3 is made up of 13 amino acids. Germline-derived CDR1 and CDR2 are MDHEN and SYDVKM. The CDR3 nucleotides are TGTGCCAGCAGTTCAGGAGCCTACAATGAGCAGTTCTTC. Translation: CASSSGAYNEQFF.

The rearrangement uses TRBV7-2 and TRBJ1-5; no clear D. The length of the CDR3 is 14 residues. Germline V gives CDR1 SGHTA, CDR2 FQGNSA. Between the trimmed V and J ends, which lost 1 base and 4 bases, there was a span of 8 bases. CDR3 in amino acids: CASSLVPDNQPQHF. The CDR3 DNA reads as TGTGCCAGCAGCTTAGTGCCAGATAATCAGCCCCAGCATTTT. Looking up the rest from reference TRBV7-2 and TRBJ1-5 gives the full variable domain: GAGVSQSPSNKVTEKGKDVELRCDPISGHTALYWYRQSLGQGLEFLIYFQGNSAPDKSGLPSDRFSAERTGGSVSTLTIQRTQQEDSAVYLCASSLVPDNQPQHFGDGTRLSIL.

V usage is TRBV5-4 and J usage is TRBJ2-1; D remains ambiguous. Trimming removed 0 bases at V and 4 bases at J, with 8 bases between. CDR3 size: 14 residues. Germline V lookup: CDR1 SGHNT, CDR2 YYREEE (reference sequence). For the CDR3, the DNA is TGTGCCAGCAGCTTGGACTCTAGATACAATGAGCAGTTCTTC. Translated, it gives CASSLDSRYNEQFF.

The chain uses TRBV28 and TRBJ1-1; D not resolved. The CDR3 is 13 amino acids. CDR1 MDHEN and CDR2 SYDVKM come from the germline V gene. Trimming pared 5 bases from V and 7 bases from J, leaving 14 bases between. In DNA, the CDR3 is TGTGCCAGCAGTCCAGTACAGATCCTTGAAGCTTTCTTT. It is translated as CASSPVQILEAFF.

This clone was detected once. The CDR3 DNA reads TGCGCCAGCAGCCTGGTGCGAGGCGGGTCCTTAAACTACGAGCAGTACTTC. This sequence encodes CASSLVRGGSLNYEQYF. The chain combines TRBV5-1 with TRBJ2-7; tentatively, D is TRBD2 (5 bases). CDR1 and CDR2 from the germline V gene are SGHRS and YFSETQ. The CDR3 extends over 17 amino acids. V was trimmed by 4 bases and J by 3 bases, leaving 23 bases between them. The entire variable domain, with the rest obtained from reference TRBV5-1 and TRBJ2-7, is as follows: KAGVTQTPRYLIKTRGQQVTLSCSPISGHRSVSWYQQTPGQGLQFLFEYFSETQRNKGNFPGRFSGRQFSNSRSEMNVSTLELGDSALYLCASSLVRGGSLNYEQYFGPGTRLTVT.

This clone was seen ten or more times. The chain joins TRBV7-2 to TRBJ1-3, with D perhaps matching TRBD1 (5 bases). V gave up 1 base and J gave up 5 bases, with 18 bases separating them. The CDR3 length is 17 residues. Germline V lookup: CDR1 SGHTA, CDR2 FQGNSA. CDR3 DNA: TGTGCCAGCAGCTTAGGGCCTCCACAGGAGGAGCGAAACACCATATATTTT. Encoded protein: CASSLGPPQEERNTIYF.

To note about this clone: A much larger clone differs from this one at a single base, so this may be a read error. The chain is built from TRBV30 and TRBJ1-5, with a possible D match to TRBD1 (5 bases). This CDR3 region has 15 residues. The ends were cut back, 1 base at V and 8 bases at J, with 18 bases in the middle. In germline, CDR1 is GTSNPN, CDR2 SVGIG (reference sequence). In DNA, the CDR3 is TGTGCCTGGAGTGCGCGAGGCGGGACTTCGGAGCCCCAGCATTTT. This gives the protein CAWSARGGTSEPQHF.

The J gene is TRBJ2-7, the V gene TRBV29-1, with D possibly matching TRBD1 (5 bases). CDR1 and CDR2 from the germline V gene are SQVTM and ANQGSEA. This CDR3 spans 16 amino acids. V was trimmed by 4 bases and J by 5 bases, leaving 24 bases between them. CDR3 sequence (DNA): TGCAGCGTTGGGGGCGCCCTAGGAATCGATAGAAACGAGCAGTACTTC. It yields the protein CSVGGALGIDRNEQYF.

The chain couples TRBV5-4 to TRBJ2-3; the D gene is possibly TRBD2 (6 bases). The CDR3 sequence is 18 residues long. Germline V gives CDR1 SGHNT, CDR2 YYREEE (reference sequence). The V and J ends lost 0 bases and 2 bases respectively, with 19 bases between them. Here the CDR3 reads CASSLVGNRESVTDTQYF. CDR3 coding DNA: TGTGCCAGCAGCTTGGTGGGGAACCGGGAGTCTGTCACAGATACGCAGTATTTT.